Listed below are T cell receptor beta chains from one sample, sequenced in a study of response to subunit inactivated influenza vaccine. MiXCR, applied by TCRdb to the RT-PCR reads, yields one record per CDR3 protein. The table has around 600,000 distinct CDR3 sequences, about 11% seen once; the top ten hold approximately 10%. This same sample was also taken into another study, of T cells expressing NK-cell markers.

Sequencing was performed on PBMCs from blood, taken on the day of vaccination. The source is a man between 45 and 60 years old who received an inactivated influenza vaccine. Each CDR3 is given without its conserved first and last residue. Clone sizes are given selectively: once, few, many, or a class where the clone is expanded.

V gene: TRBV28; clone size: NA; J gene: TRBJ2-1; CDR3 protein: ASSFRLAGGPHNEQF
V gene: TRBV7-2; clone size: NA; J gene: TRBJ2-1; CDR3 protein: ASSLRLLAGAFGEEQF
V gene: TRBV6-1; clone size: many; J gene: TRBJ2-7; CDR3 protein: ASSQIQGLLDEQY
V gene: TRBV18; clone size: few; J gene: TRBJ2-2; CDR3 protein: ASSQATSLSTGELF
V gene: TRBV2; clone size: few; J gene: TRBJ2-7; CDR3 protein: ASSATYGVAPSEQY
V gene: TRBV20-1; clone size: NA; J gene: TRBJ1-5; CDR3 protein: SAVTPGSNTQPQH
V gene: TRBV12-3/TRBV12-4; clone size: few; J gene: TRBJ2-2; CDR3 protein: AAGRASIDTGELF
V gene: TRBV20-1; clone size: NA; J gene: TRBJ2-3; CDR3 protein: SASGRAVTTDTQY
V gene: TRBV7-2; clone size: NA; J gene: TRBJ2-7; CDR3 protein: ASSSRATPGEQY
V gene: TRBV4-1; clone size: NA; J gene: TRBJ2-2; CDR3 protein: ASRPNPGGGPGELF
V gene: TRBV6-1; clone size: NA; J gene: TRBJ1-5; CDR3 protein: ASREDRVLNQPQH
V gene: TRBV7-2; clone size: few; J gene: TRBJ2-2; CDR3 protein: ASSLPGTTGELF
V gene: TRBV5-1; clone size: few; J gene: TRBJ2-3; CDR3 protein: ASSPAGRNTQY
V gene: TRBV12-3/TRBV12-4; clone size: many; J gene: TRBJ1-6; CDR3 protein: ASSMGGSPLH
V gene: TRBV28; clone size: NA; J gene: TRBJ2-7; CDR3 protein: ASSYTAGASYEQY
V gene: TRBV12-3/TRBV12-4; clone size: few; J gene: TRBJ2-3; CDR3 protein: ASSSLGAGGLDTQY
V gene: TRBV4-1; clone size: NA; J gene: TRBJ2-1; CDR3 protein: ASSLYTGLNNEQF
V gene: TRBV6-2/TRBV6-3; clone size: few; J gene: TRBJ2-5; CDR3 protein: ASSYPLAGFQETQY
V gene: TRBV2; clone size: few; J gene: TRBJ2-5; CDR3 protein: ASSLQGYQETQY
V gene: TRBV12-3/TRBV12-4; clone size: NA; J gene: TRBJ2-4; CDR3 protein: ASSRRTKNIQY
V gene: TRBV10-2; clone size: few; J gene: TRBJ2-1; CDR3 protein: ATGVGSGWEQF
V gene: TRBV30; clone size: few; J gene: TRBJ2-2; CDR3 protein: AWSVGTGYTGELF
V gene: TRBV7-9; clone size: few; J gene: TRBJ2-7; CDR3 protein: ASSTRLAGGFGEQY
V gene: TRBV3-1; clone size: few; J gene: TRBJ1-6; CDR3 protein: ASRKGGAYNSPLH
V gene: TRBV12-3/TRBV12-4; clone size: NA; J gene: TRBJ1-2; CDR3 protein: ASSAGTRGYT
V gene: TRBV12-3/TRBV12-4; clone size: NA; J gene: TRBJ2-5; CDR3 protein: ASQVGTGEETQY
V gene: TRBV3-1; clone size: few; J gene: TRBJ2-3; CDR3 protein: ASSQGRADTQY
V gene: TRBV12-3/TRBV12-4; clone size: NA; J gene: TRBJ2-3; CDR3 protein: ASLPGGVGTDTQY
V gene: TRBV5-8; clone size: few; J gene: TRBJ2-1; CDR3 protein: ASSPGGINEQF
V gene: TRBV7-9; clone size: few; J gene: TRBJ2-3; CDR3 protein: ASSAGTATTDTQY
V gene: TRBV9; clone size: few; J gene: TRBJ1-2; CDR3 protein: ASTDSSARGYT
V gene: TRBV18; clone size: NA; J gene: TRBJ2-5; CDR3 protein: ASSLRTGRGRSETQY
V gene: TRBV7-9; clone size: few; J gene: TRBJ2-3; CDR3 protein: ASSSRGGLSTDTQY
V gene: TRBV11-2; clone size: NA; J gene: TRBJ2-4; CDR3 protein: ASSPQGPQGIRAKNIQY
V gene: TRBV20-1; clone size: NA; J gene: TRBJ2-7; CDR3 protein: SASAGTGGYEQY
V gene: TRBV30; clone size: many; J gene: TRBJ2-3; CDR3 protein: AWMLGTEGTDTQY
V gene: TRBV20-1; clone size: once; J gene: TRBJ2-7; CDR3 protein: SASAVTSSYEQY
V gene: TRBV4-2; clone size: NA; J gene: TRBJ1-1; CDR3 protein: ASSQDLLPGNTEAF
V gene: TRBV4-3; clone size: NA; J gene: TRBJ2-7; CDR3 protein: ASSHNRQVPRNEQY
V gene: TRBV9; clone size: NA; J gene: TRBJ2-1; CDR3 protein: ASSAEGLAGVREQF
V gene: TRBV7-7; clone size: few; J gene: TRBJ2-3; CDR3 protein: ASSPALAGTQY
V gene: TRBV4-3; clone size: few; J gene: TRBJ2-7; CDR3 protein: ASSLGLAGGVYEQY
V gene: TRBV28; clone size: few; J gene: TRBJ2-1; CDR3 protein: ASSGTSGGDYNEQF
V gene: TRBV4-3; clone size: few; J gene: TRBJ1-5; CDR3 protein: ASSQVVYSNQPQH
V gene: TRBV7-8; clone size: NA; J gene: TRBJ1-2; CDR3 protein: ASSLNNRGGYT
V gene: TRBV2; clone size: NA; J gene: TRBJ2-7; CDR3 protein: ASGKDLTGGAGGY
V gene: TRBV11-2; clone size: NA; J gene: TRBJ2-7; CDR3 protein: ASSFIIGREQY
V gene: TRBV9; clone size: few; J gene: TRBJ2-3; CDR3 protein: ASSPRGVQDTQY
V gene: TRBV10-3; clone size: few; J gene: TRBJ2-1; CDR3 protein: AIKPAGTSGIHEQF
V gene: TRBV5-1; clone size: NA; J gene: TRBJ2-3; CDR3 protein: ASSPAGFSGSYTQY
V gene: TRBV7-2; clone size: few; J gene: TRBJ2-3; CDR3 protein: ASSSHSGTDTQY
V gene: TRBV4-3; clone size: many; J gene: TRBJ1-4; CDR3 protein: ASSQGGWANEKLF
V gene: TRBV18; clone size: few; J gene: TRBJ2-7; CDR3 protein: ASSSDSGEQY
V gene: TRBV20-1; clone size: few; J gene: TRBJ2-1; CDR3 protein: SASKRGGYEQF
V gene: TRBV28; clone size: many; J gene: TRBJ2-7; CDR3 protein: ASSFLRRTSYEQY